The text below deals with one T cell receptor (beta chain). Sequenced by immunoSEQ multiplex PCR; TCRdb stores in-frame clones only, minus some. The sample has approximately 300,000 clones; approximately 88% are singletons. The record originates from a study of blood T cell repertoires in COVID-19. V was clipped by 5 bases and J by 0 bases; unmatched bases: 7. The V gene's germline CDR1 is MNHEY and CDR2 SVGEGT. The CDR3 runs 17 residues. The sample was PBMCs or T cells enriched from blood (not recorded which). The chain carries TRBV6-2 or TRBV6-3 and TRBJ2-7; TRBD2 agrees at 13 bases. This sequence was found in a man in his sixties who had recovered from COVID-19. The CDR3 protein is CASSTGTSGKSSYEQYF. The CDR3 nucleotides read TGTGCCAGCAGTACTGGGACTAGCGGGAAGAGCTCCTACGAGCAGTACTTC.